Shown below are 13 T cell receptor beta chains from a single sample sequenced in a study of blood T cell repertoires in COVID-19. Sequencing used immunoSEQ multiplex PCR; TCRdb keeps in-frame clones, though not all of them. Of under 250,000 clones in the sample, 65% to 90% were seen once. The sequencing sample was made of PBMCs or T cells enriched from blood (not recorded which). The receptors were sampled from a woman in her forties or fifties with acute COVID-19.

This clone was seen more than once but under ten times. The CDR3 coding sequence is TGTGCCAGCAGCGCCAGCTCTGGGGCCAACGTCCTGACTTTC. Its protein product is CASSASSGANVLTF. The rearrangement joins TRBV3-1 (or the pseudogene TRBV3-2) to TRBJ2-6; D is unclear. Trimming shortened V by 5 bases and J by 0 bases, and 5 bases separated the two germline ends. The CDR3 loop spans 14 amino acids. Germline V gene data show CDR1 as LGHDT and CDR2 as YNNKEL (reference sequence).

The chain is built from TRBV7-9 and TRBJ2-1; 11 nucleotides align to TRBD2. Germline CDR1 SEHNR, CDR2 FQNEAQ (reference sequence). J gave up 2 bases and V 4 bases, and 1 base lay outside the gene matches. This CDR3 has 15 residues. Here the CDR3 reads CASSSGLAAYNEQFF. As DNA, the CDR3 is TGTGCCAGCAGCTCGGGACTAGCGGCCTACAATGAGCAGTTCTTC.

V usage is TRBV7-6 and J usage is TRBJ2-1; D gene unclear. V lost 0 bases and J lost 8, with 8 bases in between. CDR1 and CDR2 from the germline V gene are SGHVS and FNYEAQ. The CDR3 spans 13 residues. The chain's CDR3 is CASSLAGRDEQFF. The CDR3 DNA follows: TGTGCCAGCAGCTTAGCAGGCCGGGATGAGCAGTTCTTC.

This chain joins TRBV5-1 and TRBJ2-5; 12 bases are a match to TRBD2. V lost 3 bases, J lost 3 bases, and 3 bases stayed unmatched. The CDR3 extends over 15 amino acids. Looked up from germline, CDR1 is SGHRS and CDR2 is YFSETQ. The CDR3, as DNA: TGCGCCAGCAGCTCGACTAGCGGGAGAGAAGAGACCCAGTACTTC. It codes for CASSSTSGREETQYF.

The rearrangement uses TRBV10-3 and TRBJ1-6; D is possibly TRBD1 (6 bases). The CDR3 has 15 amino acids. Between the trimmed V and J ends, which lost 4 bases and 3 bases, there was a span of 10 bases. Germline values: CDR1 ENHRY, CDR2 SYGVKD. The CDR3 loop is CAISADRLYNSPLHF. CDR3 DNA: TGTGCCATCAGTGCGGACAGACTCTATAATTCACCCCTCCACTTT.

The chain is built from TRBV28 and TRBJ1-1; no definite D call. The CDR3 loop spans 12 amino acids. Germline CDR1 is MDHEN and CDR2 is SYDVKM. With 7 bases removed from V and 11 bases from J, the gap between germline ends came to 17 bases. The CDR3 here is CASIPAGQEAFF. In DNA, the CDR3 is TGTGCCAGCATCCCGGCGGGTCAGGAGGCTTTCTTT.

CDR3 in amino acids: CASSTLRGPYEQYF. CDR3 DNA sequence: TGTGCCAGCAGCACTCTCAGGGGGCCCTACGAGCAGTACTTC. The chain joins TRBV28 to TRBJ2-7, with 8 nucleotides matching TRBD1. Germline CDR1 MDHEN, CDR2 SYDVKM. Trimming at V came to 6 bases and at J to 2 bases, leaving 6 bases not matched to a gene. The CDR3 has 14 amino acids.

This clone showed up just a few times. The V and J genes are TRBV7-9 and TRBJ1-1; 9 positions match TRBD1. Germline V gives CDR1 SEHNR, CDR2 FQNEAQ (reference sequence). The junction had 3 bases not matched to a gene; V was cut back by 3 bases and J by 4 bases. This CDR3 comprises 14 residues. The CDR3 loop reads CASSLGQGATEAFF. CDR3 sequence (DNA): TGTGCCAGCAGCTTGGGACAGGGTGCCACTGAAGCTTTCTTT.

The chain employs TRBV3-1 (or the pseudogene TRBV3-2) and TRBJ1-3; TRBD1 is a possible D gene (5 bases). Germline V lookup: CDR1 LGHDT, CDR2 YNNKEL (reference sequence). The V end was cut by 5 bases, the J end by 1 base, with 18 bases between. The CDR3 spans 17 residues. The CDR3 is CASSSSADRTSGNTIYF. The CDR3 coding sequence is TGTGCCAGCAGCTCCAGTGCCGACAGAACATCTGGAAACACCATATATTTT.

J is TRBJ2-7 and V is TRBV13, with TRBD1 as a possible D gene (6 bases). The CDR3 has 15 residues. V was pared by 0 bases and J by 2 bases, with 11 bases between. CDR1 and CDR2 from the germline V gene are PRHDT and FYEKMQ (reference sequence). CDR3 coding DNA: TGTGCCAGCAGCTTAGGCCTAGGACAGACCTACGAGCAGTACTTC. This sequence encodes CASSLGLGQTYEQYF.

The chain is built from TRBV25-1 and TRBJ2-1; TRBD2 aligns across 8 bases. This CDR3 contains 15 residues. Trimming cost V 0 bases and J 9 bases; bases outside gene matches: 7. Germline V CDR1 and CDR2: MGHDK, SYGVNS. CDR3 in DNA: TGTGCCAGCAGTGAATATAACGGGAGGGGTACTGAGCAGTTCTTC. Translated, it gives CASSEYNGRGTEQFF.

V is TRBV29-1 and J is TRBJ1-1, with D possibly TRBD1 on 5 matching bases. There are 12 residues in the CDR3. The ends were cut back, 3 bases at V and 0 bases at J, with 5 bases in the middle. Germline values: CDR1 SQVTM, CDR2 ANQGSEA. CDR3 residues: CSVEGLNTEAFF. In DNA, the CDR3 is TGCAGCGTTGAGGGGCTGAACACTGAAGCTTTCTTT.

V is TRBV3-1 (or the pseudogene TRBV3-2) and J is TRBJ2-3, with 10 bases lining up with TRBD2. The V and J ends lost 4 bases and 3 bases, in that order; junction bases with no gene match: 7. The CDR3 consists of 16 residues. CDR1 LGHDT and CDR2 YNNKEL come from the germline V gene (reference sequence). The CDR3 is CASSRRLAGLTDTQYF. The CDR3 nucleotides are TGTGCCAGCAGCCGCCGACTAGCGGGTTTGACAGATACGCAGTATTTT.